Each of the 13 T cell receptor beta chains below was sequenced from the same sample in a study of graft-versus-host responses after intestinal transplantation. Method: immunoSEQ multiplex PCR; TCRdb's copy keeps in-frame clones and lacks some. The data contain 35,000 to 55,000 clones, approximately 92% of them singletons. Here the sequenced sample was PBMCs, taken about 790 days after a first intestinal transplant, on the day of a second. The receptors shown here come from a human patient who received an intestinal transplant, so some T cells may come from the graft donor.

This chain links TRBV9 with TRBJ2-5; 13 positions match TRBD2. The trim removed 3 bases at V and 7 bases at J, leaving 6 bases unmatched. The CDR3 sequence is 15 residues long. The germline V gene encodes CDR1 SGDLS and CDR2 YYNGEE. This chain's CDR3 is CASSEGGLAGATQYF. The CDR3 region has the DNA TGTGCCAGCAGCGAAGGTGGACTAGCGGGAGCGACCCAGTACTTC. Variable domain in full (rest from reference TRBV9 and TRBJ2-5): DSGVTQTPKHLITATGQRVTLRCSPRSGDLSVYWYQQSLDQGLQFLIQYYNGEERAKGNILERFSAQQFPDLHSELNLSSLELGDSALYFCASSEGGLAGATQYFGPGTRLLVL.

The chain is built from TRBV7-8 and TRBJ2-3, with 10 bases lining up with TRBD1. The CDR3 has 15 amino acids. With 5 bases clipped from V and 4 bases from J, the junction kept 6 bases outside the gene matches. Germline V CDR1 and CDR2: SGHVS, FQNEAQ. The CDR3 DNA reads TGTGCCAGCAGCCTCGGGACAGGGGCATCAGATACGCAGTATTTT. Translating gives CASSLGTGASDTQYF.

This clone was picked up one time. CDR3 in amino acids: CASSLTSGARVTAFF. The CDR3 coding sequence is TGTGCCAGCAGCTTAACTTCGGGGGCGCGTGTCACAGCTTTCTTT. The genes are TRBV7-3 and TRBJ1-1, with D perhaps matching TRBD1 (6 bases). V was cut by 0 bases and J by 10 bases, with 18 bases left in between. From germline, CDR1 is SGHTA and CDR2 FQGTGA. CDR3 length: 15 amino acids.

The chain recombines TRBV7-9 with TRBJ2-3; D perhaps matches TRBD2 (5 bases). V was pared by 6 bases and J by 0 bases, with 13 bases between. The germline V gene encodes CDR1 SEHNR and CDR2 FQNEAQ (reference sequence). The CDR3 has 15 residues. Here the CDR3 DNA reads TGTGCCAGCAGGGACTGGTTAGGTAGCACAGATACGCAGTATTTT. Translating it yields CASRDWLGSTDTQYF.

The chain carries TRBV4-3 and TRBJ2-3; D may be TRBD1 or TRBD2 (6 bases each). The CDR3 consists of 13 residues. In germline, CDR1 is LGHNA, CDR2 YSLEER. With 5 bases removed from V and 5 bases from J, the gap between germline ends came to 11 bases. The CDR3 sequence is CASSGGPGDTQYF. Written as DNA, the CDR3 is TGCGCCAGCAGCGGGGGGCCGGGAGATACGCAGTATTTT.

The chain joins TRBV5-1 to TRBJ2-1, with 9 positions matching TRBD2. The CDR3 totals 15 residues. J was trimmed by 7 bases and V by 2 bases; bases with no gene match: 7. Germline values: CDR1 SGHRS, CDR2 YFSETQ. The CDR3, as DNA: TGCGCCAGCAGCTTCACGACTAGCGGAGGGAATGAGCAGTTCTTC. Residues: CASSFTTSGGNEQFF.

V is TRBV6-1 and J is TRBJ1-2; D call uncertain. The V end was cut by 7 bases, the J end by 4 bases, with 16 bases between. This CDR3 contains 14 residues. Germline V gene sequence: CDR1 MNHNS, CDR2 SASEGT. CDR3 sequence: CASNDWAEAYGYTF. The CDR3 DNA reads TGTGCCAGCAATGACTGGGCAGAGGCCTATGGCTACACCTTC.

The V and J genes are TRBV7-6 and TRBJ1-3; the D is unclear. Trimming shortened V by 5 bases and J by 1 base, and 9 bases separated the two germline ends. CDR1 is SGHVS, CDR2 FNYEAQ, per germline. The CDR3 contains 14 residues. CDR3 DNA sequence: TGTGCCAGCAGCCGACTCGGTTCTGGAAACACCATATATTTT. It yields the protein CASSRLGSGNTIYF.

This sequence joins TRBV19 and TRBJ2-3; D remains unclear. Trimming cost V 4 bases and J 0 bases, with 17 bases left between them. The CDR3 runs to 17 residues. CDR1 LNHDA and CDR2 SQIVND come from the germline V gene (reference sequence). The CDR3 DNA reads as TGTGCCAGTAGTACCGGTCATCGACGATCTAGCACAGATACGCAGTATTTT. This encodes CASSTGHRRSSTDTQYF.

This clone has a single count. The chain recombines TRBV5-6 with TRBJ2-7; TRBD2 is a possible D gene (5 bases). V was clipped by 3 bases and J by 0 bases, with 10 bases between them. CDR3 length: 14 residues. Germline CDR1 SGHDT, CDR2 YYEEEE. The CDR3 protein is CASSSGVFSYEQYF. CDR3 in DNA: TGTGCCAGCAGCTCCGGGGTGTTCTCCTACGAGCAGTACTTC.

The chain uses TRBV4-2 and TRBJ2-3; the match to TRBD2 covers 8 bases. The CDR3 loop spans 20 amino acids. Per the germline V gene, CDR1 is LGHNA and CDR2 is YNFKEQ. Losses at the gene ends were 0 bases for V and 6 bases for J; bases not matched to a gene: 20. CDR3 nucleotides: TGTGCCAGCAGCCAAGATTGGGGCTTCATAGCGGGAACGCACGGCGATACGCAGTATTTT. Protein product: CASSQDWGFIAGTHGDTQYF.

This rearrangement joins TRBV27 to TRBJ1-5; D might be TRBD1 (5 bases). The germline V gene encodes CDR1 MNHEY and CDR2 SMNVEV (reference sequence). V was cut by 6 bases and J by 4 bases, with 16 bases left in between. The CDR3 totals 15 residues. In DNA, the CDR3 is TGTGCCAGCAGCCTAGCATCAGGGCCAAATCAGCCCCAGCATTTT. It encodes CASSLASGPNQPQHF.

The rearrangement links TRBV5-3 to TRBJ2-5, with no clear D. TRBV5-3 is annotated as an ORF whose role is uncertain. Trimming pared 7 bases from V and 5 bases from J, leaving 15 bases between. The CDR3 covers 13 residues. The DNA of the CDR3 is TGTGCCAGACTCCGACCCGGACGCGAGACCCAGTACTTC. This encodes CARLRPGRETQYF.